The clone carrying this T cell receptor (beta chain) came up many times. Its antigen is undetermined. TCRdb used MiXCR to reprocess the 5' RACE reads, holding one entry per CDR3 protein. The top ten clones hold around a fifth of a sample with 250,000 to 300,000 distinct CDR3 sequences, roughly 17% of them seen once. This record belongs to a study of T-cell memory formation after mild COVID-19. General observations from the study: Several responding clones turned up in pre-infection memory, indicating that cross-reactive memory may have taken part. CM and EM subsets held most contracting CD4+ clones; EMRA held CD8+ ones.

Per the germline V gene, CDR1 is KGHSH and CDR2 is LQKENI. The CDR3 extends over 14 amino acids. With 1 base removed from V and 4 bases from J, the gap between germline ends came to 10 bases. Source material: PBMCs or a T cell subset sorted from them (not recorded which). The chain is built from TRBV18 and TRBJ2-5; D is unclear. This receptor was obtained from a man aged 18 to 35 who had mild COVID-19 (a few samples of this study predate the infection). Cell type and time point are not known. The CDR3 DNA follows: TGTGCCAGCTCACCACTCGCCGACCGAGAGACCCAGTACTTC. Its protein product is CASSPLADRETQYF. Drawing the rest from reference TRBV18 and TRBJ2-5, the complete variable domain is NAGVMQNPRHLVRRRGQEARLRCSPMKGHSHVYWYRQLPEEGLKFMVYLQKENIIDESGMPKERFSAEFPKEGPSILRIQQVVRGDSAAYFCASSPLADRETQYFGPGTRLLVL.